This TCR beta chain was found in a study of T-cell reconstitution after alpha-beta-depleted transplantation in children. This clonotype was detected ten times or more. Unique molecular identifiers featured in how the TCRbeta library was prepared. From the PCR reads, TCRdb called clonotypes with MiXCR, one entry per CDR3 protein. The repertoire has about 600,000 distinct CDR3 sequences, under 12% of them found once; the top ten carry approximately 4.1%. The CDR3 contains 15 residues. J lost 5 bases, V lost 3 bases, and 9 bases had no gene match. Germline V gene sequence: CDR1 LGHDT, CDR2 YNNKEL (reference sequence).

The chain combines TRBV3-1 with TRBJ2-7; 8 bases map to TRBD2. Sequenced material: PBMCs from the stem cell graft donor, taken from the stem cell graft. The sequence derives from a human donor who donated a stem cell graft to a child with acute myeloid leukemia. CDR3 sequence reads: CASSQQAGAPHEQYF. The CDR3 nucleotides are TGTGCCAGCAGCCAGCAAGCGGGAGCCCCCCACGAGCAGTACTTC.